The 13 T cell receptor beta chains reported below all come from one sample, sequenced in a study of blood T cell repertoires in COVID-19. Clones were read by immunoSEQ multiplex PCR, and TCRdb kept only the in-frame ones, dropping some. The sample gives about 140,000 clones, approximately 80% of which show up once; 1.6% is in the top ten. Input material: peripheral blood. Receptors originate from a human donor in a cohort sampled during active COVID-19.

The V call is TRBV11-3, the J call TRBJ2-7, with 11 bases aligning to TRBD2. The germline CDR1 and CDR2 sequences are SGHNT and YENEEA. There are 19 residues in the CDR3. J lost 2 bases, V lost 4 bases, and 16 bases had no gene match. The CDR3 region has the DNA TGTGCCAGCAGCTGCGGACTAGCGGGCGTCAAAGGACTAACCTACGAGCAGTACTTC. Its protein is CASSCGLAGVKGLTYEQYF.

The chain is built from TRBV28 and TRBJ2-4; 10 nucleotides match TRBD1. V gave up 5 bases and J gave up 5 bases; unmatched junction bases: 6. Looked up from germline, CDR1 is MDHEN and CDR2 is SYDVKM. The CDR3 has 15 residues. The CDR3 DNA reads TGTGCCAGCAGTGGTACCGGGACAGGGGAAAACATTCAGTACTTC. Encoded protein: CASSGTGTGENIQYF.

The rearrangement joins TRBV28 to TRBJ2-6; a possible D gene is TRBD2 (6 bases). The CDR3 contains 17 residues. The V end was cut by 10 bases, the J end by 0 bases, with 19 bases between. Germline assignment: CDR1 MDHEN and CDR2 SYDVKM. The CDR3 loop is CATAAGTASSGANVLTF. The CDR3 DNA is TGTGCCACCGCCGCGGGAACAGCTAGCTCTGGGGCCAACGTCCTGACTTTC. The variable domain in full, with the rest retrieved from reference TRBV28 and TRBJ2-6, is DVKVTQSSRYLVKRTGEKVFLECVQDMDHENMFWYRQDPGLGLRLIYFSYDVKMKEKGDIPEGYSVSREKKERFSLILESASTNQTSMYLCATAAGTASSGANVLTFGAGSRLTVL.

This clone was counted between two and nine times. This chain links TRBV9 with TRBJ2-2, with D possibly being TRBD1 (5 bases). The CDR3 loop spans 16 amino acids. CDR1 SGDLS and CDR2 YYNGEE come from the germline V gene. Trimming shortened V by 0 bases and J by 1 base, and 10 bases separated the two germline ends. The CDR3 DNA follows: TGTGCCAGCAGCGTAGGAGGTGACAGGAACACCGGGGAGCTGTTTTTT. As protein: CASSVGGDRNTGELFF.

The chain uses TRBV7-3 and TRBJ2-1; TRBD2 matches at 11 bases. Trimming took 6 bases from V and 9 from J; bases not matched to a gene: 10. Germline V gene data show CDR1 as SGHTA and CDR2 as FQGTGA. The CDR3 runs to 15 residues. CDR3 coding DNA: TGTGCCAGCAGTCCCCTAGCGGGAGGACGGAGTGAGCAGTTCTTC. Translation: CASSPLAGGRSEQFF.

The chain links TRBV6-6 to TRBJ2-1; D gene unclear. There are 15 residues in the CDR3. V shed 2 bases and J shed 0 bases, with 8 bases lying between them. Per the germline V gene, CDR1 is MNHNY and CDR2 is SVGAGI (reference sequence). The CDR3 loop reads CASSYATVSYNEQFF. The CDR3 DNA follows: TGTGCCAGCAGTTACGCCACGGTCTCCTACAATGAGCAGTTCTTC.

The V and J genes are TRBV3-1 (or the pseudogene TRBV3-2) and TRBJ2-7, with a weak D call TRBD2 (5 bases). Germline CDR1 is LGHDT and CDR2 is YNNKEL (reference sequence). The CDR3 is made up of 14 amino acids. V was trimmed by 4 bases and J by 7 bases, leaving 17 bases between them. CDR3 DNA: TGTGCCAGCAGCCTCCCGGGAAGTCAACAAGAGCAGTACTTC. It is translated as CASSLPGSQQEQYF.

V gene TRBV7-8 combines with J gene TRBJ1-2, with D possibly TRBD1 on 5 matching bases. The CDR3 runs 15 residues. V was trimmed by 0 bases and J by 6 bases, leaving 14 bases between them. Germline loops: CDR1 SGHVS, CDR2 FQNEAQ. CDR3 in DNA: TGTGCCAGCAGCTTAGCGAGGCAGGGTTTGGATGGCTACACCTTC. This translates into CASSLARQGLDGYTF.

This clone occurred a few times. V and J are TRBV19 and TRBJ1-1, with 7 positions matching TRBD1. Trimming cost V 5 bases and J 4 bases; bases outside gene matches: 7. Germline V CDR1 and CDR2: LNHDA, SQIVND (reference sequence). The CDR3 runs to 14 residues. The CDR3 loop reads CASSGQAIGTEAFF. CDR3 coding DNA: TGTGCCAGTAGTGGACAGGCCATAGGCACTGAAGCTTTCTTT.

This chain joins TRBV19 and TRBJ2-2; 8 bases map to TRBD1. Germline CDR1 and CDR2: LNHDA and SQIVND (reference sequence). Trimming took 5 bases from V and 4 from J; bases not matched to a gene: 12. CDR3 length: 17 amino acids. The CDR3 here is CASSLLGQGVSTGELFF. CDR3 nucleotides: TGTGCCAGTAGTCTCCTCGGACAGGGCGTGAGCACCGGGGAGCTGTTTTTT.

The chain employs TRBV19 and TRBJ1-4, with 7 bases fitting TRBD1. Germline V gene lookup returns CDR1 LNHDA and CDR2 SQIVND (reference sequence). J gave up 3 bases and V 0 bases, and 4 bases lay outside the gene matches. CDR3 length equals 16 residues. Here the CDR3 DNA reads TGTGCCAGTAGTATAGAAGGGACAGCTCCTAATGAAAAACTGTTTTTT. Encoded protein: CASSIEGTAPNEKLFF.

This clone has only one observation. The chain couples TRBV15 to TRBJ2-1; 9 bases are a match to TRBD2. The J segment lost 7 bases and the V segment lost 0 bases, leaving 10 bases of the junction unmatched. This CDR3 region has 17 residues. The germline gives CDR1 LNHNV, CDR2 YYDKDF (reference sequence). The CDR3 DNA sequence: TGTGCCACCAGCAGAGATCCCACAGCGGGAGGTAAGAATGAGCAGTTCTTC. As protein: CATSRDPTAGGKNEQFF.

V usage is TRBV6-2 or TRBV6-3 and J usage is TRBJ2-7; TRBD2 might be the D (5 bases). This CDR3 comprises 12 residues. V was clipped by 5 bases and J by 9 bases, with 14 bases between them. Germline CDR1 is MNHEY and CDR2 is SVGEGT. DNA of the CDR3: TGTGCCAGCAGTACGGGCGGAGGACGGCAGTACTTC. This sequence encodes CASSTGGGRQYF.